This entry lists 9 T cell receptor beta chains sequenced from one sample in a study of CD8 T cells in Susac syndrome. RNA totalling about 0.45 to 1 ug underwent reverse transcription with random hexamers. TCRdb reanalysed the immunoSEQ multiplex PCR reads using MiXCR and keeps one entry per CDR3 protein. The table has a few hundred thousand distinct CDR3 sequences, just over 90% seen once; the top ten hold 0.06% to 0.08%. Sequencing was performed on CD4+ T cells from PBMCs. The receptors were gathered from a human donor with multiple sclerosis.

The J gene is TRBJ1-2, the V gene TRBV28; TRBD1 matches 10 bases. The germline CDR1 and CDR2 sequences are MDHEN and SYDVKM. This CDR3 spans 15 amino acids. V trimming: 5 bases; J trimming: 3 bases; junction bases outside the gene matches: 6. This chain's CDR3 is CASSATGTGDYGYTF. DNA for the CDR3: TGTGCCAGCAGTGCGACCGGGACAGGGGACTATGGCTACACCTTC.

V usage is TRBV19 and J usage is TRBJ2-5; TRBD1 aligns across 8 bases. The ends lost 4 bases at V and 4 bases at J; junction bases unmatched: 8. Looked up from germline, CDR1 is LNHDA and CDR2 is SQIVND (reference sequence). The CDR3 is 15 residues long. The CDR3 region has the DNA TGTGCCAGTAGTACACAGGGGGGAGGAGGAGAGACCCAGTACTTC. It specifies CASSTQGGGGETQYF.

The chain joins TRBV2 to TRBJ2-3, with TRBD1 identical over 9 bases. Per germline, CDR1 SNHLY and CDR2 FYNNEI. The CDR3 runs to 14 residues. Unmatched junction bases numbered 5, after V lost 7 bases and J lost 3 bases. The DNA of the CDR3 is TGTGCCAGCAATACAGGGGGCTTGACAGATACGCAGTATTTT. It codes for CASNTGGLTDTQYF.

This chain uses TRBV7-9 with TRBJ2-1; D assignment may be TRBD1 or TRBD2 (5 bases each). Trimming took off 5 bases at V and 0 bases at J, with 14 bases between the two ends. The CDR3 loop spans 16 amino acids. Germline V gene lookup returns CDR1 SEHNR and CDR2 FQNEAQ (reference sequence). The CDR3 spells CASSGTVQSSYNEQFF. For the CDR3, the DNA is TGTGCCAGCAGCGGGACGGTGCAGAGCTCCTACAATGAGCAGTTCTTC.

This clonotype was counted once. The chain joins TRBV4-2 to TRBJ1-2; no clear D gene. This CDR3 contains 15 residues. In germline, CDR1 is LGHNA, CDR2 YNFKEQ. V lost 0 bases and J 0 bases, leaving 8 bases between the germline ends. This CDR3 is CASSQEENPNYGYTF. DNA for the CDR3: TGTGCCAGCAGCCAAGAGGAAAACCCTAACTATGGCTACACCTTC.

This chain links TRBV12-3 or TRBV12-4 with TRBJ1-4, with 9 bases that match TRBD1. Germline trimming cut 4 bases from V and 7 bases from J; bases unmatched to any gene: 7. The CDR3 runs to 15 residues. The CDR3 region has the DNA TGTGCCAGCAGTTGGGGGACAGGGTCGGGTGAAAAACTGTTTTTT. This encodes CASSWGTGSGEKLFF.

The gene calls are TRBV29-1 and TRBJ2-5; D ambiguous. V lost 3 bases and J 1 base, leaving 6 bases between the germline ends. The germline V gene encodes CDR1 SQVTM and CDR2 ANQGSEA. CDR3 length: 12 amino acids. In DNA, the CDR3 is TGCAGCGTTGACCAGAGCCAAGAGACCCAGTACTTC. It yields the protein CSVDQSQETQYF.

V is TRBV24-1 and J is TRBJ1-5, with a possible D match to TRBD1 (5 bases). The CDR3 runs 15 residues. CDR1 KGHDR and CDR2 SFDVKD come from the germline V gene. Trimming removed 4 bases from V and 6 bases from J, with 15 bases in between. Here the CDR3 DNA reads TGTGCCACCAGTGACTCGGCCTGGGACGGTCAGCCCCAGCATTTT. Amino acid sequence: CATSDSAWDGQPQHF.

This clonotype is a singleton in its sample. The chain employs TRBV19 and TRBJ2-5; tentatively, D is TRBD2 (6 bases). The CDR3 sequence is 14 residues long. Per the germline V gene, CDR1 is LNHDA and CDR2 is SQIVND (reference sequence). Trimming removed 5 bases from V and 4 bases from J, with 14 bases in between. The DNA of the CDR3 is TGTGCCAGTAGTGTTAGCGGATGGGGAGAGACCCAGTACTTC. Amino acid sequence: CASSVSGWGETQYF.